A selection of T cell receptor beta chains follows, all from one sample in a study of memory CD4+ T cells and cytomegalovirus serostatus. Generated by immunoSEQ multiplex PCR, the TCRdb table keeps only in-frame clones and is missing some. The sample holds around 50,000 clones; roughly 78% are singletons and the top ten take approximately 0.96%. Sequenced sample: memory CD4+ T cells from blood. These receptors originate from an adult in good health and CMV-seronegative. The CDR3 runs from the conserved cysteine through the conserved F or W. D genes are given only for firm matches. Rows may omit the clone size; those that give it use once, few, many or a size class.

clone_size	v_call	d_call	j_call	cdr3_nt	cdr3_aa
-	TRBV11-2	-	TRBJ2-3	TGTGCCAGCAGCTTAAAAGGTCTGGGTTTAGGCACAGATACGCAGTATTTT	CASSLKGLGLGTDTQYF
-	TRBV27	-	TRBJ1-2	TGTGCCAGCAGTCCACCCAGGGGCTATGGCTACACCTTC	CASSPPRGYGYTF
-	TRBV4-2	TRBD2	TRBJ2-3	TGTGCCAGCAGCCAGGGGAGGACTAGCGGGGAAGATACGCAGTATTTT	CASSQGRTSGEDTQYF
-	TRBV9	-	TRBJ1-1	TGTGCCAGCAGCGTTGGGGGGAGGGGGGACACTGAAGCTTTCTTT	CASSVGGRGDTEAFF
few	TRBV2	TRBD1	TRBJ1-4	TGTGCCAGCAGTGACCGGGACAGGAATGAAAAACTGTTTTTT	CASSDRDRNEKLFF
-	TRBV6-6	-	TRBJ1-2	TGTGCCAGCAGTACTACGAAGGAAGCTAACTATGGCTACACCTTC	CASSTTKEANYGYTF
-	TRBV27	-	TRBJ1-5	TGTGCCAGCAGAGAAGGCGGCGGGGCTAATCAGCCCCAGCATTTT	CASREGGGANQPQHF
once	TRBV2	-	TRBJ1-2	TGTGCCAGCAGTCCCCAACTCGGAGGAGGGGCCTATGGCTACACCTTC	CASSPQLGGGAYGYTF
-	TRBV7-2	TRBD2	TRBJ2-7	TGTGCCAGCAGCTCAAGTCGGACTAGCGGGGGGTCCTCCTACGAGCAGTACTTC	CASSSSRTSGGSSYEQYF
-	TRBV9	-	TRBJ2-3	TGTGCCAGCAGTGCCGAATCAGATACGCAGTATTTT	CASSAESDTQYF
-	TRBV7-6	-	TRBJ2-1	TGTGCCAGCAGCTTGGGGCGGGGGCTGTACAATGAGCAGTTCTTC	CASSLGRGLYNEQFF
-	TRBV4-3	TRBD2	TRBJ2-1	TGCGCCAGCAGCCAAGAGGGCGGGGGGCTCTACAATGAGCAGTTCTTC	CASSQEGGGLYNEQFF
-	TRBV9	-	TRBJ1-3	TGTGCCAGCAGCGAGGGGCTAAACTCTGGAAACACCATATATTTT	CASSEGLNSGNTIYF
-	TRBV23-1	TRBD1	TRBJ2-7	TGCGCCAGCAGTCCCCCACCCAGGACAGGGGTAGGGGAGCAGTACTTC	CASSPPPRTGVGEQYF
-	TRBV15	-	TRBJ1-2	TGTGCCACCAGCAGGCCCTCAGGGTACAACTATGGCTACACCTTC	CATSRPSGYNYGYTF
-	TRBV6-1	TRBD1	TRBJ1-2	TGTGCCAGCAGAACCAGGGGGGGCTACACCTTC	CASRTRGGYTF
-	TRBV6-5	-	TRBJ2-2	TGTGCCAGCAGTTACGACAGGTCAAAGGAGCTGTTTTTT	CASSYDRSKELFF
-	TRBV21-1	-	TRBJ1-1	TGTGCCAGCAGCACTGAGCAGGACAGGGCTGAAGCTTTCTTT	CASSTEQDRAEAFF
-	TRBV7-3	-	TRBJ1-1	TGTGCCAGCAGCTTATGGGTGAACACTGAAGCTTTCTTT	CASSLWVNTEAFF
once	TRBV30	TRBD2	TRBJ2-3	TGTGCCTGGAGTGTCTATGGGGGGGGAACAGATACGCAGTATTTT	CAWSVYGGGTDTQYF
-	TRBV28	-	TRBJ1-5	TGTGCCAGCAGTTTTAGCCTTTGGAGCAATCAGCCCCAGCATTTT	CASSFSLWSNQPQHF
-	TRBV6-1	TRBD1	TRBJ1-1	TGTGCCAGCAGGACGACAGGGAGGGACACTGAAGCTTTCTTT	CASRTTGRDTEAFF
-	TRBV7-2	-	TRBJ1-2	TGTGCCAGCAGCTTGCAGAAGCAGGGTGGCGGCTACACCTTC	CASSLQKQGGGYTF
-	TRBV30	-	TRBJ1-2	TGTGCCTGGACAAGCGGGATCTATGGCTACACCTTC	CAWTSGIYGYTF
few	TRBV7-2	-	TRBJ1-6	TGTGCCAGCAGCTCGTATGGGACCAACAATTCACCCCTCCACTTT	CASSSYGTNNSPLHF
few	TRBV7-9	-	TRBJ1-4	TGTGCCAGCAGCCTGAATAACGCCCCAAATGAAAAACTGTTTTTT	CASSLNNAPNEKLFF
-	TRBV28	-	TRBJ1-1	TGTGCCAGCAGCTGGCTGGGCTTCCAGGGCCCAACGCTTGTGGGCACTGAAGCTTTCTTT	CASSWLGFQGPTLVGTEAFF